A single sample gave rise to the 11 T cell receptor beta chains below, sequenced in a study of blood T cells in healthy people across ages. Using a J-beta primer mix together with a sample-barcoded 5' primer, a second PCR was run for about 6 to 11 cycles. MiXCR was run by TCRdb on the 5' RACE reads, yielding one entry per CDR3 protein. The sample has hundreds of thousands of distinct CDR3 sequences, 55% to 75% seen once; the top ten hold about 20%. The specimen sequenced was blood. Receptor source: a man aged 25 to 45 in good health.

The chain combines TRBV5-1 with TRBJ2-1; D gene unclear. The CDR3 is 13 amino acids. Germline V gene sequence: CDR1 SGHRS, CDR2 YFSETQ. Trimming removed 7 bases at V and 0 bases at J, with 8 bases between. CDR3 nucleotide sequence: TGCGCCAGCCAGGAGACCTCCTACAATGAGCAGTTCTTC. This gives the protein CASQETSYNEQFF. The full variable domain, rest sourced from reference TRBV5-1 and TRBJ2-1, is KAGVTQTPRYLIKTRGQQVTLSCSPISGHRSVSWYQQTPGQGLQFLFEYFSETQRNKGNFPGRFSGRQFSNSRSEMNVSTLELGDSALYLCASQETSYNEQFFGPGTRLTVL.

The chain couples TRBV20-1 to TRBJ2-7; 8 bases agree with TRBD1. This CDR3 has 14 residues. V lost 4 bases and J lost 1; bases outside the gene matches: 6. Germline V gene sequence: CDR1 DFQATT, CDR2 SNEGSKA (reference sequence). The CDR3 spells CSATRQGISYEQYF. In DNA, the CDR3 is TGCAGTGCTACAAGACAGGGGATTTCCTACGAGCAGTACTTC.

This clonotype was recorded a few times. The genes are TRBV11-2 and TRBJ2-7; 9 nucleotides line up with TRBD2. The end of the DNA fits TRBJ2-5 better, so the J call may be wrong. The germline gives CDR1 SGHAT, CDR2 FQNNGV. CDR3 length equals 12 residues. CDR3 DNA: TGTGCCAGCAGCTTGACTAGCGGGACCCAGTACTTC. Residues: CASSLTSGTQYF.

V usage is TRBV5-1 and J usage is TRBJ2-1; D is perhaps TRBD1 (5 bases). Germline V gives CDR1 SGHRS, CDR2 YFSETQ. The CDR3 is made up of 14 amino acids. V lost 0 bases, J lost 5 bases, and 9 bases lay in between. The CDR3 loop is CASSLVKGDNEQFF. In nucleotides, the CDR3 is TGCGCCAGCAGCTTGGTAAAAGGGGACAATGAGCAGTTCTTC.

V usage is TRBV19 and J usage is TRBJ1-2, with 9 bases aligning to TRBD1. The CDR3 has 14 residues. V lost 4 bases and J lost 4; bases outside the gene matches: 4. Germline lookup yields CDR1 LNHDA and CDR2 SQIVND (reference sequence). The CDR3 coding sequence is TGTGCCAGTAGTACCAAGGACAGGGGCTATGGCTACACCTTC. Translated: CASSTKDRGYGYTF.

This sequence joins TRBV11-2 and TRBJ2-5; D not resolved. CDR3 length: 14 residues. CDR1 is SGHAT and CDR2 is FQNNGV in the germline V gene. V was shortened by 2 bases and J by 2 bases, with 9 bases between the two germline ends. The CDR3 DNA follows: TGTGCCAGCAGCTTAACCAGCTCTCAAGAGACCCAGTACTTC. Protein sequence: CASSLTSSQETQYF.

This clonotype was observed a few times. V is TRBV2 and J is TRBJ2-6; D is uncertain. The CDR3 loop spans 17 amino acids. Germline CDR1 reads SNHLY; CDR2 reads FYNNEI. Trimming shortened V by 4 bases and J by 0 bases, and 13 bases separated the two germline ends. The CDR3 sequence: CASSGGPLNSGANVLTF. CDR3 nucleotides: TGTGCCAGCAGTGGGGGTCCGCTTAACTCTGGGGCCAACGTCCTGACTTTC.

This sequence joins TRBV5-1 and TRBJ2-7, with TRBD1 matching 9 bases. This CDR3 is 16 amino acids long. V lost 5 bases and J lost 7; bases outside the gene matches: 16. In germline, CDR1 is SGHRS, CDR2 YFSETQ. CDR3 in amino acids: CASSLRPGQGVNEQYF. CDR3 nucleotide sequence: TGCGCCAGCAGTTTACGGCCGGGACAGGGAGTCAATGAGCAGTACTTC.

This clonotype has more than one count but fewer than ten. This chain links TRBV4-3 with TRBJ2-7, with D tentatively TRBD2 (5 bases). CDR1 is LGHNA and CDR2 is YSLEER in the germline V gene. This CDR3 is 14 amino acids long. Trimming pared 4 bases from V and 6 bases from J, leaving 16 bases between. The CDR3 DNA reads TGCGCCAGCAGCCCTATGGGCACTAGTCTCGAGCAGTACTTC. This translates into CASSPMGTSLEQYF.

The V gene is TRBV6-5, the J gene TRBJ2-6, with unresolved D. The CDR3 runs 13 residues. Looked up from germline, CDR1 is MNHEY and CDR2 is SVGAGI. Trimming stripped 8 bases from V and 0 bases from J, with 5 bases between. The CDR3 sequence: CASLSSGANVLTF. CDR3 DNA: TGTGCCAGCCTCAGCTCTGGGGCCAACGTCCTGACTTTC.

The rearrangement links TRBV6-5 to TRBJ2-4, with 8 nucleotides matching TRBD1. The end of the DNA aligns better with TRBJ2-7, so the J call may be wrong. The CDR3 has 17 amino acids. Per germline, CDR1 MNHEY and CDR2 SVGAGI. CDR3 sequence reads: CASSYRLDRVGPYEQYF. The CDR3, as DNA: TGTGCCAGCAGTTACCGATTGGACAGGGTGGGCCCCTACGAGCAGTACTTC.